This T cell receptor (beta chain) was sequenced during a study of blood T cell repertoires in COVID-19. This CDR3 has 15 residues. The trim removed 5 bases at V and 5 bases at J, leaving 7 bases unmatched. Germline CDR1 and CDR2: SGHNT and YYREEE (reference sequence). This clone was found once. Some clones are missing from TCRdb's copy, which holds only in-frame ones; the method was immunoSEQ multiplex PCR. The data show some 100,000 clones, with about 88% seen just once and approximately 4.8% held by the top ten. The sequenced material came from peripheral blood. The chain carries TRBV5-4 and TRBJ1-6; TRBD1 matches 7 bases. The TCR originated in a woman of 80 years or more with active COVID-19. The CDR3 DNA reads TGTGCCAGCAGTACTAGGGGGCTCCATAATTCACCCCTCCACTTT. Translated, it gives CASSTRGLHNSPLHF.